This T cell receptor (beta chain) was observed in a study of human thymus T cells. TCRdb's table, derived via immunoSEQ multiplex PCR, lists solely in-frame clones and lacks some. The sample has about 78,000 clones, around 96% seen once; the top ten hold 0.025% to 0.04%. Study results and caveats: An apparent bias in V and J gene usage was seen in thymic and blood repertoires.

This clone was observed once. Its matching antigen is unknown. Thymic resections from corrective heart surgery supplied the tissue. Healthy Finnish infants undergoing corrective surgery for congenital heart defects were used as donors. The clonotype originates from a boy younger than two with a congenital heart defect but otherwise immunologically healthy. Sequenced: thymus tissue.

CDR3 nucleotide sequence: TGTGCCAGCAGCTTTGAGGGCCGCGGCTACACCTTC. The encoded protein is CASSFEGRGYTF. The chain is built from TRBV7-9 and TRBJ1-2; D uncertain. CDR1 is SEHNR, CDR2 FQNEAQ, per germline (reference sequence). The CDR3 spans 12 residues. V lost 3 bases and J lost 8, with 10 bases in between.